These T cell receptor beta chains were read from a single sample in a study of cytomegalovirus exposure and HLA in healthy donors. This table comes from immunoSEQ multiplex PCR, and its TCRdb copy is limited to in-frame clones, with some not included. This sample carries roughly 120,000 clones, approximately 74% of them seen once, and the ten largest clones take 6% to 8%. Sequences were obtained from PBMCs. The receptors were sampled from a man in his forties in good health and CMV-seropositive. The CDR3 runs from the conserved cysteine through the conserved F or W. A D gene is named only where the DNA matches it firmly. The size of a clone is reported for some rows only, either as once, few or many, or as a class for expanded clones.

v_call	clone_size	d_call	j_call	cdr3_aa	cdr3_nt
TRBV28	-	TRBD1	TRBJ1-1	CAAGGGQGWTEAFF	TGTGCCGCTGGGGGCGGACAGGGGTGGACTGAAGCTTTCTTT
TRBV5-4	-	TRBD1	TRBJ1-2	CASSLVDRAVDYGYTF	TGTGCCAGCAGCTTGGTGGACAGGGCAGTCGACTATGGCTACACCTTC
TRBV5-6	once	-	TRBJ1-6	CASSFGRGDSPLHF	TGTGCCAGCAGCTTCGGGAGGGGTGATTCACCCCTCCACTTT
TRBV5-1	-	-	TRBJ1-2	CASSLSSETYGYTF	TGCGCCAGCAGCTTGTCTTCAGAAACCTATGGCTACACCTTC
TRBV9	-	-	TRBJ1-2	CASSERQSNYGYTF	TGTGCCAGCAGCGAGAGACAGAGTAACTATGGCTACACCTTC
TRBV5-1	-	TRBD1	TRBJ2-3	CASSLSGTGIPDTQYF	TGCGCCAGCAGCTTGTCCGGGACAGGGATTCCGGATACGCAGTATTTT
TRBV28	-	TRBD1	TRBJ1-6	CASSFPGQYNSPLHF	TGTGCCAGCAGTTTTCCGGGACAGTATAATTCACCCCTCCACTTT
TRBV15	-	-	TRBJ1-5	CATSSGQQRNQPQHF	TGTGCCACCAGCAGTGGACAGCAGCGCAATCAGCCCCAGCATTTT
TRBV2	few	TRBD1	TRBJ1-2	CASSAETGKNYGYTF	TGTGCCAGCAGTGCGGAGACAGGGAAGAACTATGGCTACACCTTC
TRBV7-8	-	-	TRBJ2-5	CASYGETQYF	TGTGCCTCCTACGGAGAGACCCAGTACTTC
TRBV6-5	once	-	TRBJ1-1	CASSYSIPREATEAFF	TGTGCCAGCAGTTACTCGATCCCCAGGGAGGCCACTGAAGCTTTCTTT
TRBV21-1	-	-	TRBJ2-7	CASSLHPGTGSYEQYF	TGTGCCAGCAGCTTACACCCCGGGACAGGATCCTACGAGCAGTACTTC
TRBV5-4	-	TRBD2	TRBJ2-5	CASSPTSGRLYF	TGTGCCAGCAGCCCAACTAGCGGGAGGTTATACTTC
TRBV25-1	-	TRBD1	TRBJ2-5	CASSEVGSAGGARETQYF	TGTGCCAGCAGTGAAGTAGGGTCGGCAGGGGGCGCGAGGGAGACCCAGTACTTC
TRBV2	-	-	TRBJ2-7	CASSVGGSYEQYF	TGTGCCAGCTCGGTCGGCGGATCCTACGAGCAGTACTTC
TRBV20-1	few	-	TRBJ2-7	CSAPGAHEQYF	TGCAGTGCCCCAGGGGCTCACGAGCAGTACTTC
TRBV6-5	-	TRBD1	TRBJ2-7	CASSYLGPGGLDEQYF	TGTGCCAGCAGTTACTTGGGTCCAGGGGGCTTGGACGAGCAGTACTTC
TRBV5-1	-	-	TRBJ2-2	CASSLPSSTGELFF	TGCGCCAGCAGCTTGCCTAGTAGCACCGGGGAGCTGTTTTTT
TRBV7-9	-	TRBD1	TRBJ1-1	CASSFQGELGEAFF	TGTGCCAGCAGCTTCCAGGGGGAGTTAGGTGAAGCTTTCTTT
TRBV6-1	-	TRBD1	TRBJ1-6	CASSTTGDSPLHF	TGTGCCAGCAGTACGACAGGGGATTCACCCCTCCACTTT
TRBV28	-	TRBD2	TRBJ2-3	CASSLFQAGGGGNTQYF	TGTGCCAGCAGTTTATTCCAGGCTGGCGGGGGGGGAAATACGCAGTATTTT
TRBV5-1	once	-	TRBJ2-5	CASNRVGETQYF	TGCGCCAGCAACCGGGTGGGAGAGACCCAGTACTTC
TRBV19	-	TRBD1	TRBJ1-1	CASSGAHRGSGMNTEAFF	TGTGCCAGTAGTGGGGCCCACAGGGGATCGGGCATGAACACTGAAGCTTTCTTT
TRBV19	few	-	TRBJ1-1	CASTAPGHLKNTEAFF	TGTGCCAGTACTGCTCCGGGACACCTAAAGAACACTGAAGCTTTCTTT
TRBV19	-	-	TRBJ1-5	CASSMEGGLNQPQHF	TGTGCCAGTAGTATGGAGGGGGGGCTCAATCAGCCCCAGCATTTT
TRBV14	-	-	TRBJ1-2	CASSQVGGRLGYTF	TGTGCCAGCAGCCAAGTCGGGGGGCGTCTTGGCTACACCTTC
TRBV2	few	TRBD2	TRBJ2-4	CASTEGRGGISKNIQYF	TGTGCCAGCACCGAGGGGCGGGGGGGTATATCCAAAAACATTCAGTACTTC
TRBV25-1	-	-	TRBJ2-7	CASSESTGQSYEQYF	TGTGCCAGCAGTGAATCTACGGGACAATCTTACGAGCAGTACTTC
TRBV28	-	-	TRBJ1-1	CASSEIRGADTEAFF	TGTGCCAGCAGTGAGATCCGGGGGGCGGACACTGAAGCTTTCTTT
TRBV28	-	-	TRBJ1-1	CASRMGNTEAFF	TGTGCCAGCAGAATGGGCAACACTGAAGCTTTCTTT
TRBV6-5	-	-	TRBJ2-7	CASSYSGHEQYF	TGTGCCAGCAGTTACTCGGGCCACGAGCAGTACTTC
TRBV11-2	-	-	TRBJ2-7	CASSLRDVSSYEQYF	TGTGCCAGCAGCCTGCGGGACGTTAGCTCCTACGAGCAGTACTTC
TRBV19	few	TRBD1	TRBJ1-5	CASLGTDGSNQPQHF	TGTGCCAGCCTAGGGACAGATGGGAGCAATCAGCCCCAGCATTTT
TRBV7-9	-	-	TRBJ1-4	CASAGRSEKLFF	TGTGCCAGCGCAGGGCGGAGTGAAAAACTGTTTTTT
TRBV7-6	few	TRBD1	TRBJ1-2	CASSPGNRGPYGYTF	TGTGCCAGCAGCCCCGGTAACAGGGGGCCTTATGGCTACACCTTC
TRBV5-4	few	-	TRBJ1-6	CASSLVQGGYNSPLHF	TGTGCCAGCAGCTTGGTCCAAGGAGGCTATAATTCACCCCTCCACTTT
TRBV5-1	-	-	TRBJ2-1	CASSLASGTLGGEQFF	TGCGCCAGCAGCTTGGCCAGCGGGACACTTGGAGGTGAGCAGTTCTTC
TRBV5-4	-	-	TRBJ1-2	CASSLEALDYGYTF	TGTGCCAGCAGCTTGGAAGCCCTAGACTATGGCTACACCTTC
TRBV28	-	-	TRBJ1-1	CASSLPVGGVNTEAFF	TGTGCCAGCAGTTTACCGGTGGGCGGGGTGAACACTGAAGCTTTCTTT
TRBV5-4	-	TRBD1	TRBJ2-5	CASSLRGRSQETQYF	TGTGCCAGCAGCTTGAGGGGGCGCAGCCAAGAGACCCAGTACTTC
TRBV25-1	-	TRBD1	TRBJ1-3	CASSAHRGSGNTIYF	TGTGCCAGCAGTGCACACAGGGGCTCTGGAAACACCATATATTTT
TRBV5-1	-	-	TRBJ2-1	CASSSQGSYNEQFF	TGCGCCAGCAGCTCACAGGGTTCCTACAATGAGCAGTTCTTC
TRBV27	-	TRBD1	TRBJ2-7	CASRFGAGGPYEQYF	TGTGCCAGCAGATTCGGGGCAGGGGGTCCATACGAGCAGTACTTC
TRBV28	-	-	TRBJ1-2	CASSPPGTTYGYTF	TGTGCCAGCAGTCCCCCCGGAACTACCTATGGCTACACCTTC
TRBV5-5	-	-	TRBJ2-7	CASSLRGGEQYF	TGTGCCAGCAGCTTGAGGGGGGGCGAGCAGTACTTC
TRBV7-6	-	-	TRBJ1-3	CASSPHPLASVGHISGNTIYF	TGTGCCAGCAGCCCTCACCCTCTAGCTTCGGTGGGACATATCTCTGGAAACACCATATATTTT
TRBV7-9	-	-	TRBJ1-2	CASSFTDYGYTF	TGTGCCAGCAGCTTTACAGACTATGGCTACACCTTC
TRBV5-8	-	TRBD2	TRBJ2-7	CASSFYSGSSGSYEQYF	TGTGCCAGCAGCTTCTACAGCGGATCTAGCGGGAGTTACGAGCAGTACTTC
TRBV7-5	-	-	TRBJ1-5	CVRSFLQGSYSNQPQHF	TGTGTCAGAAGCTTTCTACAGGGCTCCTATAGCAATCAGCCCCAGCATTTT
TRBV9	-	-	TRBJ2-7	CASSTRLDATTREQYF	TGTGCCAGCAGCACGAGACTAGATGCAACTACTCGCGAGCAGTACTTC
TRBV30	few	-	TRBJ2-5	CAWGQRSGETQYF	TGTGCCTGGGGACAGCGGAGTGGGGAGACCCAGTACTTC
TRBV7-9	-	-	TRBJ2-7	CASSLVSYEQYF	TGTGCCAGCAGCTTAGTGAGTTACGAGCAGTACTTC
TRBV7-7	-	TRBD2	TRBJ2-7	CASSPRGDSYEQYF	TGTGCCAGCAGCCCGCGGGGGGACTCCTACGAGCAGTACTTC
TRBV10-2	-	-	TRBJ2-4	CATVPGGQDIQYF	TGCGCCACTGTCCCCGGGGGGCAGGACATTCAGTACTTC
TRBV7-2	once	TRBD2	TRBJ2-5	CASSLDGGGLAGYEETQYF	TGTGCCAGCAGCTTAGACGGGGGAGGGCTAGCGGGATACGAAGAGACCCAGTACTTC
TRBV11-3	-	TRBD1	TRBJ2-1	CASSDLGQGYNEQFF	TGTGCCAGCAGCGACCTGGGACAGGGATACAATGAGCAGTTCTTC
TRBV28	-	TRBD1	TRBJ1-4	CASIPDRGHEKLFF	TGTGCCAGCATCCCGGACAGGGGACATGAAAAACTGTTTTTT
TRBV30	few	-	TRBJ2-2	CAWRKALNTGELFF	TGTGCCTGGAGGAAAGCCCTAAACACCGGGGAGCTGTTTTTT
TRBV10-1	few	TRBD2	TRBJ2-3	CASSDMAGGQDTQYF	TGCGCCAGCAGTGACATGGCGGGGGGACAAGATACGCAGTATTTT
TRBV19	-	-	TRBJ1-4	CASSTSGGNEKLFF	TGTGCCAGTAGCACATCGGGGGGGAATGAAAAACTGTTTTTT